These 20 T cell receptor beta chains share one sample of origin, sequenced in a study of T cell repertoires in cytomegalovirus infection. TCRdb processed the reads anew with MiXCR; each CDR3 protein has one entry. Here the sample spans about 570,000 distinct CDR3 sequences, around two fifths being singletons. No antigen has been identified for these receptors. The sample was cultured PBMCs, taken from culture after CMV antigen stimulation. Source of these receptors: a human donor in good health (CMV status not recorded). Some clones in this sample may be carry-over from other donors' samples.

In DNA, the CDR3 is TGTGCCAGCAGTTTTAGACGGAATATTAACTATGGCTACACCTTC. It encodes CASSFRRNINYGYTF. This chain joins TRBV12-3 or TRBV12-4 and TRBJ1-2, with D hard to call. CDR3 length: 15 amino acids. Trimming pared 3 bases from V and 1 base from J, leaving 12 bases between.

The V call is TRBV12-3 or TRBV12-4, the J call TRBJ2-5; 16 bases align to TRBD2. The CDR3 is made up of 17 amino acids. Losses at the gene ends were 5 bases for V and 4 bases for J; bases not matched to a gene: 7. The DNA of the CDR3 is TGTGCCAGCAGTCCCGGGACTAGCGGGAGGGCAGGAGAGACCCAGTACTTC. Translation: CASSPGTSGRAGETQYF.

This clonotype showed up just once. The chain uses TRBV20-1 and TRBJ1-2; D is unresolved. This CDR3 is built from 13 residues. Germline lookup yields CDR1 DFQATT and CDR2 SNEGSKA (reference sequence). Trimming pared 6 bases from V and 4 bases from J, leaving 15 bases between. This chain's CDR3 is CSATTRESYGYTF. The CDR3 nucleotides read TGCAGTGCAACAACGCGGGAAAGCTATGGCTACACCTTC.

V is TRBV15 and J is TRBJ1-6; 8 bases are a match to TRBD1. V shed 3 bases and J 9 bases; nucleotides not matched to a gene: 10. This CDR3 is 16 amino acids long. Germline assignment: CDR1 LNHNV and CDR2 YYDKDF (reference sequence). The CDR3 spells CATSRRGQGRGSPLHF. CDR3 nucleotide sequence: TGTGCCACCAGCAGGCGAGGACAGGGTAGGGGTTCACCCCTCCACTTT.

The chain has TRBV7-8 and TRBJ1-5; D gene ambiguous. The length of the CDR3 is 13 residues. Germline CDR1 SGHVS, CDR2 FQNEAQ. The ends were cut back, 2 bases at V and 6 bases at J, with 8 bases in the middle. The chain's CDR3 is CASSLRFGQPQHF. Here the CDR3 DNA reads TGTGCCAGCAGCTTACGTTTTGGTCAGCCCCAGCATTTT. Combining the CDR3 with reference TRBV7-8 and TRBJ1-5 gives the whole variable domain GAGVSQSPRYKVAKRGQDVALRCDPISGHVSLFWYQQALGQGPEFLTYFQNEAQLDKSGLPSDRFFAERPEGSVSTLKIQRTQQEDSAVYLCASSLRFGQPQHFGDGTRLSIL.

The chain links TRBV7-9 to TRBJ2-5, with D hard to call. Germline V lookup: CDR1 SEHNR, CDR2 FQNEAQ (reference sequence). Between the trimmed V and J ends, which lost 2 bases and 5 bases, there was a span of 9 bases. This CDR3 spans 13 amino acids. This CDR3 reads CASSLSTWETQYF. DNA for the CDR3: TGTGCCAGCAGCTTAAGCACGTGGGAGACCCAGTACTTC. Filled out from reference TRBV7-9 and TRBJ2-5, the complete variable domain reads DTGVSQNPRHKITKRGQNVTFRCDPISEHNRLYWYRQTLGQGPEFLTYFQNEAQLEKSRLLSDRFSAERPKGSFSTLEIQRTEQGDSAMYLCASSLSTWETQYFGPGTRLLVL.

The rearrangement joins TRBV18 to TRBJ2-3; no clear D. CDR1 and CDR2 from the germline V gene are KGHSH and LQKENI. The ends were cut back, 4 bases at V and 1 base at J, with 9 bases in the middle. This CDR3 spans 14 amino acids. The CDR3 loop reads CASSRLFGTDTQYF. The CDR3 nucleotides are TGTGCCAGCTCACGACTTTTCGGCACAGATACGCAGTATTTT.

This clonotype was detected only a few times. This chain joins TRBV7-9 and TRBJ2-7, with TRBD2 matching 15 bases. V lost 4 bases, J lost 1 base, and 8 bases stayed unmatched. This CDR3 comprises 18 residues. Germline CDR1 is SEHNR and CDR2 is FQNEAQ (reference sequence). Here the CDR3 reads CASSSDPGLAGGSYEQYF. Here the CDR3 DNA reads TGTGCCAGCAGCTCTGACCCGGGACTAGCGGGGGGATCCTACGAGCAGTACTTC.

There are many counts of this clonotype. This chain joins TRBV7-8 and TRBJ2-5, with TRBD2 matching 9 bases. This CDR3 is 17 amino acids long. The germline V gene encodes CDR1 SGHVS and CDR2 FQNEAQ. V gave up 1 base and J gave up 2 bases; unmatched junction bases: 8. CDR3 protein: CASSLGASSGVQETQYF. The CDR3 DNA sequence: TGTGCCAGCAGCTTAGGCGCGTCTAGCGGGGTGCAAGAGACCCAGTACTTC.

V is TRBV6-1 and J is TRBJ2-2; D call uncertain. Germline V gives CDR1 MNHNS, CDR2 SASEGT. The CDR3 has 14 amino acids. The V and J ends lost 3 bases and 7 bases respectively, with 12 bases between them. In nucleotides, the CDR3 is TGTGCCAGCAGTGACCGTATAAAGGGCGGGGAGCTGTTTTTT. Translating it yields CASSDRIKGGELFF.

This clonotype was found a few times. V is TRBV12-3 or TRBV12-4 and J is TRBJ2-5; TRBD2 matches at 7 bases. Trimming cost V 7 bases and J 1 base; bases outside gene matches: 6. The CDR3 is 14 amino acids. The DNA for the CDR3 is TGTGCCAGCACCGGGCGGGGGAGCCAAGAGACCCAGTACTTC. Translation: CASTGRGSQETQYF.

The genes are TRBV20-1 and TRBJ2-7, with 8 bases fitting TRBD2. The CDR3 spans 15 residues. From germline, CDR1 is DFQATT and CDR2 SNEGSKA (reference sequence). The V segment lost 3 bases and the J segment 4 bases; nucleotides outside the gene matches: 11. The CDR3 DNA reads TGCAGTGCTAGGGGCCCACTAGCGGAGGTTTACGAGCAGTACTTC. Translated, it gives CSARGPLAEVYEQYF.

The table lists this clonotype with many counts. This rearrangement joins TRBV7-2 to TRBJ2-2, with D perhaps given as TRBD1 or TRBD2 (6 bases each). The CDR3 loop spans 15 amino acids. The V end was cut by 5 bases, the J end by 4 bases, with 14 bases between. Per the germline V gene, CDR1 is SGHTA and CDR2 is FQGNSA. The DNA of the CDR3 is TGTGCCAGCAGCCAGGGGACTTCGATCACCGGGGAGCTGTTTTTT. Translating gives CASSQGTSITGELFF.

The rearrangement links TRBV2 to TRBJ1-5, with a weak D call TRBD1 (6 bases). The CDR3 spans 11 residues. The V and J ends lost 5 bases and 16 bases respectively, with 15 bases between them. Germline CDR1 and CDR2: SNHLY and FYNNEI. In DNA, the CDR3 is TGTGCCAGCAGTTCGGGCAGGGGCGGCCATTTT. This gives the protein CASSSGRGGHF. Full variable domain (outside the CDR3, taken from reference TRBV2 and TRBJ1-5): EPEVTQTPSHQVTQMGQEVILRCVPISNHLYFYWYRQILGQKVEFLVSFYNNEISEKSEIFDDQFSVERPDGSNFTLKIRSTKLEDSAMYFCASSSGRGGHFGDGTRLSIL.

Only a few counts were recorded for this clonotype. The genes are TRBV3-1 and TRBJ1-5, with D unclear. The CDR3 extends over 15 amino acids. Deletions cut 1 base from V and 5 bases from J, with 12 bases between. Germline V gene lookup returns CDR1 LGHDT and CDR2 YNNKEL (reference sequence). CDR3 amino acids: CASSQAPNNYQPQHF. In nucleotides, the CDR3 is TGTGCCAGCAGCCAAGCTCCGAATAACTATCAGCCCCAGCATTTT.

J is TRBJ1-1 and V is TRBV7-9; D is undetermined. Germline V gene sequence: CDR1 SEHNR, CDR2 FQNEAQ (reference sequence). There are 13 residues in the CDR3. Deletions cut 5 bases from V and 11 bases from J, with 18 bases between. CDR3 loop: CASSPYGEDGAFF. CDR3 coding DNA: TGTGCCAGCAGCCCATATGGGGAGGATGGGGCTTTCTTT.

This clonotype was recorded many times. This rearrangement joins TRBV7-9 to TRBJ1-5, with D uncertain. The germline gives CDR1 SEHNR, CDR2 FQNEAQ (reference sequence). The germline V and J ends were trimmed by 6 bases and 2 bases, with 8 bases remaining between them. The CDR3 is made up of 13 amino acids. CDR3: CASSDRGNQPQHF. CDR3 DNA: TGTGCCAGCAGTGACCGCGGCAATCAGCCCCAGCATTTT.

This rearrangement joins TRBV4-1 to TRBJ2-2, with D tentatively TRBD2 (5 bases). V shed 3 bases and J shed 5 bases, with 13 bases lying between them. CDR1 and CDR2 (germline): MGHRA, YSYEKL. CDR3 size: 15 residues. CDR3 loop: CASSQERGYTGELFF. The CDR3 DNA reads as TGCGCCAGCAGCCAGGAACGGGGATATACCGGGGAGCTGTTTTTT.

A single count supports this clonotype. V gene TRBV15 combines with J gene TRBJ1-6; 7 bases are a match to TRBD1. Looked up from germline, CDR1 is LNHNV and CDR2 is YYDKDF (reference sequence). The CDR3 has 16 residues. The trim removed 4 bases at V and 8 bases at J, leaving 11 bases unmatched. CDR3 sequence reads: CATSNLRSDRDSPLHF. CDR3 sequence (DNA): TGTGCCACCAGCAACCTTCGGAGTGACAGGGATTCACCCCTCCACTTT.

The genes are TRBV20-1 and TRBJ2-5; a weak D match, TRBD2 (6 bases). The CDR3 contains 16 residues. Germline-derived CDR1 and CDR2 are DFQATT and SNEGSKA (reference sequence). Trimming removed 3 bases from V and 4 bases from J, with 21 bases in between. CDR3 amino acids: CSASRAISGLAETQYF. CDR3 DNA: TGCAGTGCTAGCCGGGCCATAAGCGGGCTCGCAGAGACCCAGTACTTC.